These 29 T cell receptor beta chains originate from one sample sequenced in a study of regulatory T cells in long-lasting Graves disease. Building the TCR beta libraries relied on iRepertoire HTBI primers, and CDR3 regions underwent Arm-PCR. TCRdb called the multiplex PCR reads again in MiXCR, with one record for every CDR3 protein. The sample shows about 430,000 distinct CDR3 sequences, about 21% of them seen only once. The time point: persistent/refractory GD, antithyroid drugs over 5 years with positive TRAb. Preparation of the TCR library used RNA extracted from PBMCs. The input for sequencing was peripheral blood mononuclear cells (PBMCs), taken when the disease was refractory, from a patient treated with antithyroid drugs. The receptor source for this set is a female donor with Graves disease.

The rearrangement joins TRBV6-1 to TRBJ2-7; 9 bases map to TRBD1. The CDR3 extends over 15 amino acids. Germline V lookup: CDR1 MNHNS, CDR2 SASEGT. Trimming at V came to 3 bases and at J to 2 bases, leaving 5 bases not matched to a gene. The CDR3 reads CASSDPGQGTYEQYF. CDR3 in DNA: TGTGCCAGCAGTGATCCGGGACAGGGAACCTACGAGCAGTACTTC.

On this clonotype: Just one base apart from a much larger clone, this may be a read error. CDR3 region: CASGGTQMTSSDEQYF. The CDR3 DNA reads TGTGCCAGCGGCGGTACCCAGATGACTAGCAGCGACGAGCAGTACTTC. The J gene is TRBJ2-7, the V gene TRBV11-2; 7 nucleotides match TRBD2. V trimming: 8 bases; J trimming: 5 bases; junction bases outside the gene matches: 18. The CDR3 length is 16 residues. CDR1 and CDR2 (germline): SGHAT, FQNNGV.

This clonotype was detected many times. J is TRBJ2-5 and V is TRBV28, with a weak D call TRBD2 (6 bases). In germline, CDR1 is MDHEN, CDR2 SYDVKM. Trimming removed 6 bases at V and 2 bases at J, with 16 bases between. The CDR3 contains 15 residues. The CDR3 DNA reads TGTGCCAGCAGCATCTCTGGAGGGCGACAAGAGACCCAGTACTTC. It is translated as CASSISGGRQETQYF.

This clonotype was counted at least ten times. The V call is TRBV11-2, the J call TRBJ2-7, with 9 bases aligning to TRBD1. The CDR3 consists of 14 residues. Germline CDR1 reads SGHAT; CDR2 reads FQNNGV. Losses at the gene ends were 6 bases for V and 3 bases for J; bases not matched to a gene: 6. The CDR3 spells CASRRTGANYEQYF. Here the CDR3 DNA reads TGTGCCAGCAGGAGGACAGGGGCTAACTACGAGCAGTACTTC.

The chain employs TRBV30 and TRBJ2-7, with TRBD2 matching over 8 bases. The CDR3 totals 13 residues. Germline V gives CDR1 GTSNPN, CDR2 SVGIG (reference sequence). The V segment lost 5 bases and the J segment 3 bases; nucleotides outside the gene matches: 6. The CDR3: CAWGGLEFYEQYF. CDR3 DNA: TGTGCCTGGGGGGGACTAGAATTCTACGAGCAGTACTTC.

The sample holds many counts of this clonotype. The rearrangement joins TRBV14 to TRBJ1-2, with 9 bases matching TRBD1. Germline CDR1 is SGHDN and CDR2 is FVKESK. V lost 3 bases, J lost 7 bases, and 6 bases stayed unmatched. The CDR3 has 14 residues. In nucleotides, the CDR3 is TGTGCCAGCAGCCAGTCCAGGACAGGGGTTGGCTACACCTTC. Protein sequence: CASSQSRTGVGYTF.

The J gene is TRBJ2-5, the V gene TRBV5-1, with D maybe TRBD2 (5 bases). Germline-derived CDR1 and CDR2 are SGHRS and YFSETQ. CDR3 length: 12 residues. V dropped 5 bases and J dropped 4 bases, with 9 bases sitting between them. CDR3 in amino acids: CASRVGGETQYF. DNA of the CDR3: TGCGCCAGCAGGGTAGGAGGAGAGACCCAGTACTTC. Full variable domain (missing parts from reference TRBV5-1 and TRBJ2-5): KAGVTQTPRYLIKTRGQQVTLSCSPISGHRSVSWYQQTPGQGLQFLFEYFSETQRNKGNFPGRFSGRQFSNSRSEMNVSTLELGDSALYLCASRVGGETQYFGPGTRLLVL.

Turning to this clonotype: A junction boundary mismatches the germline segment, possibly from a read error. The chain carries TRBV20-1 and TRBJ2-3; TRBD2 matches 8 bases. Per germline, CDR1 DFQATT and CDR2 SNEGSKA (reference sequence). CDR3 size: 17 residues. CDR3 protein: CSTSGSMVREGLQAQYF. CDR3 DNA: TGCAGTACTAGTGGGTCAATGGTTCGGGAGGGGCTCCAAGCGCAGTATTTT.

In this sample, this clonotype turned up a few times. This chain uses TRBV6-1 with TRBJ1-2; D is uncertain. This CDR3 region has 13 residues. The V end was cut by 1 base, the J end by 9 bases, with 12 bases between. CDR1 and CDR2 from the germline V gene are MNHNS and SASEGT. The CDR3 is CASSEVLGRSYTF. The CDR3, as DNA: TGTGCCAGCAGTGAAGTGTTGGGCAGGAGCTACACCTTC.

At least ten counts were recorded for this clonotype. The rearrangement links TRBV28 to TRBJ1-2; D might be TRBD1 (6 bases). This CDR3 has 15 residues. Per the germline V gene, CDR1 is MDHEN and CDR2 is SYDVKM. Trimming shortened V by 5 bases and J by 2 bases, and 15 bases separated the two germline ends. The CDR3 nucleotides read TGTGCCAGCAGTCGACATGGGGGCGGCAACTATGGCTACACCTTC. Translated, it gives CASSRHGGGNYGYTF.

In its sample, this clonotype was seen many times. V usage is TRBV28 and J usage is TRBJ2-5, with D possibly TRBD1 on 6 matching bases. Trimming removed 3 bases from V and 0 bases from J, with 11 bases in between. Germline loops: CDR1 MDHEN, CDR2 SYDVKM. This CDR3 spans 15 amino acids. In DNA, the CDR3 is TGTGCCAGCAGTTTGACAGGACCGTACCAAGAGACCCAGTACTTC. It translates to CASSLTGPYQETQYF.

This clonotype was detected a few times. The V call is TRBV20-1, the J call TRBJ1-5, with 9 nucleotides matching TRBD1. The V gene's germline CDR1 is DFQATT and CDR2 SNEGSKA (reference sequence). V was clipped by 2 bases and J by 6 bases; unmatched bases: 5. This CDR3 region has 14 residues. The CDR3 is CSARPGQGRQPQHF. In DNA form, the CDR3 reads TGCAGTGCTAGACCGGGACAGGGTCGTCAGCCCCAGCATTTT.

The chain couples TRBV3-1 to TRBJ1-1, with a tentative D call TRBD1 (5 bases). CDR3 length equals 15 residues. The germline gives CDR1 LGHDT, CDR2 YNNKEL (reference sequence). V was clipped by 4 bases and J by 6 bases, with 18 bases between them. CDR3 nucleotides: TGTGCCAGCAGCCCTGGGACCTTCACGGGCTCTGAAGCTTTCTTT. It yields the protein CASSPGTFTGSEAFF. The variable domain in full, completed from reference TRBV3-1 and TRBJ1-1, reads DTAVSQTPKYLVTQMGNDKSIKCEQNLGHDTMYWYKQDSKKFLKIMFSYNNKELIINETVPNRFSPKSPDKAHLNLHINSLELGDSAVYFCASSPGTFTGSEAFFGQGTRLTVV.

This clonotype was counted many times. The gene calls are TRBV6-1 and TRBJ2-5; the match to TRBD1 covers 8 bases. This CDR3 is built from 14 residues. Germline trimming cut 5 bases from V and 2 bases from J; bases unmatched to any gene: 4. The germline CDR1 and CDR2 sequences are MNHNS and SASEGT. CDR3 loop: CASSQGAWQETQYF. The CDR3 DNA reads as TGTGCCAGCAGTCAGGGGGCTTGGCAAGAGACCCAGTACTTC.

This clonotype was seen a handful of times. The rearrangement links TRBV28 to TRBJ2-3, with TRBD2 matching over 10 bases. This CDR3 region has 16 residues. Germline assignment: CDR1 MDHEN and CDR2 SYDVKM. Unmatched junction bases numbered 12, after V lost 8 bases and J lost 4 bases. CDR3 in amino acids: CASSFLEREGPDTQYF. CDR3 DNA: TGTGCCAGCTCCTTCCTCGAGCGGGAGGGTCCAGATACGCAGTATTTT. Variable domain in full (rest from reference TRBV28 and TRBJ2-3): DVKVTQSSRYLVKRTGEKVFLECVQDMDHENMFWYRQDPGLGLRLIYFSYDVKMKEKGDIPEGYSVSREKKERFSLILESASTNQTSMYLCASSFLEREGPDTQYFGPGTRLTVL.

The CDR3: CASSYGGGPSTDTQYF. For the CDR3, the DNA is TGTGCCAGCAGTTATGGGGGGGGACCTAGCACAGATACGCAGTATTTT. V usage is TRBV28 and J usage is TRBJ2-3, with 7 bases that match TRBD2. This CDR3 is built from 16 residues. Germline CDR1 reads MDHEN; CDR2 reads SYDVKM. J lost 0 bases, V lost 4 bases, and 7 bases had no gene match.

The J gene is TRBJ1-1, the V gene TRBV5-1; D perhaps matches TRBD1 (5 bases). V lost 4 bases, J lost 8 bases, and 18 bases lay in between. Germline-derived CDR1 and CDR2 are SGHRS and YFSETQ. The CDR3 runs 14 residues. DNA for the CDR3: TGCGCCAGCAGCCCAGGTCACCAGGGCACCGAAGCTTTCTTT. This gives the protein CASSPGHQGTEAFF.

Concerning this clonotype itself: This could be a read error, since a much larger clone is one nucleotide away. This sequence joins TRBV5-1 and TRBJ1-2, with TRBD1 matching 8 bases. CDR1 and CDR2 from the germline V gene are SGHRS and YFSETQ. This CDR3 has 13 residues. V dropped 1 base and J dropped 6; count of bases not matched to a gene: 2. For the CDR3, the DNA is TGCGCCAGCAGCTTGCAGACAGGGGATGGCTACACCTTC. Translating gives CASSLQTGDGYTF.

The chain is built from TRBV2 and TRBJ1-1; TRBD1 might be the D (5 bases). This CDR3 has 19 residues. Trimming stripped 3 bases from V and 2 bases from J, with 25 bases between. Germline loops: CDR1 SNHLY, CDR2 FYNNEI. The chain's CDR3 is CASSDGGGEWGMSNTEAFF. CDR3 in DNA: TGTGCCAGCAGTGATGGGGGGGGGGAATGGGGAATGAGTAACACTGAAGCTTTCTTT.

This clonotype came up many times. The chain employs TRBV6-1 and TRBJ1-4; D gene uncertain. Between the trimmed V and J ends, which lost 5 bases and 8 bases, there was a span of 15 bases. Germline CDR1 MNHNS, CDR2 SASEGT. The CDR3 runs to 14 residues. Written as DNA, the CDR3 is TGTGCCAGCAGTATTTATCCCGCGCGAGAAAAACTGTTTTTT. As protein: CASSIYPAREKLFF.

This clonotype has only a few counts. This chain joins TRBV24-1 and TRBJ1-5; unclear D gene. Germline V CDR1 and CDR2: KGHDR, SFDVKD. The germline V and J ends were trimmed by 4 bases and 0 bases, with 15 bases remaining between them. The CDR3 consists of 17 residues. The CDR3 DNA follows: TGTGCCACCAGTGACTCAGACACGGAGTATAGCAATCAGCCCCAGCATTTT. Its translation is CATSDSDTEYSNQPQHF.

The sample holds many counts of this clonotype. The rearrangement links TRBV2 to TRBJ2-3, with 7 bases that match TRBD1. CDR3 length: 16 residues. Germline V gene sequence: CDR1 SNHLY, CDR2 FYNNEI. J was trimmed by 5 bases and V by 2 bases; bases with no gene match: 10. The CDR3 DNA reads as TGTGCCAGCAGTGAAACTACAGGGGCGGTAGTAGATACGCAGTATTTT. It translates to CASSETTGAVVDTQYF.

This clonotype was observed a few times. The chain employs TRBV7-2 and TRBJ1-1; D is undetermined. Between the trimmed V and J ends, which lost 4 bases and 7 bases, there was a span of 10 bases. CDR1 SGHTA and CDR2 FQGNSA come from the germline V gene. This CDR3 contains 12 residues. In DNA form, the CDR3 reads TGTGCCAGCAGCTCCGATGAGTATGAAGCTTTCTTT. Protein sequence: CASSSDEYEAFF.

Points on this clonotype: This may arise from a read error, as a much more abundant clone is one base away. The genes are TRBV7-9 and TRBJ2-5; weak D call: TRBD1 (6 bases). Germline V gene sequence: CDR1 SEHNR, CDR2 FQNEAQ (reference sequence). The length of the CDR3 is 15 residues. Trimming took 4 bases from V and 1 from J, leaving 13 bases between them. The CDR3 is CASSSDTGTQETQYF. CDR3 DNA sequence: TGTGCCAGCAGCTCTGATACAGGGACCCAAGAGACCCAGTACTTC.

The chain links TRBV6-5 to TRBJ1-5; unclear D gene. Trimming shortened V by 0 bases and J by 5 bases, and 11 bases separated the two germline ends. The CDR3 contains 15 residues. Germline lookup yields CDR1 MNHEY and CDR2 SVGAGI. The CDR3 loop reads CASSYSRFGDQPQHF. The CDR3 coding sequence is TGTGCCAGCAGTTACTCGAGGTTCGGGGATCAGCCCCAGCATTTT.

The rearrangement links TRBV2 to TRBJ2-1, with TRBD2 matching over 7 bases. Germline assignment: CDR1 SNHLY and CDR2 FYNNEI. With V trimmed by 7 bases and J by 3 bases, 9 bases remained unmatched. The CDR3 is 15 amino acids. CDR3 residues: CASTGGGSGYNEQFF. In DNA, the CDR3 is TGTGCCAGCACCGGCGGCGGGAGCGGCTACAATGAGCAGTTCTTC.

V usage is TRBV10-3 and J usage is TRBJ2-7; 8 nucleotides align to TRBD1. J gave up 3 bases and V 4 bases, and 2 bases lay outside the gene matches. The CDR3 has 13 residues. Germline CDR1 ENHRY, CDR2 SYGVKD. CDR3 sequence (DNA): TGTGCCATCAGTGGCAGGGGGCTCTACGAGCAGTACTTC. Residues: CAISGRGLYEQYF.

This clonotype was seen a single time. The gene calls are TRBV18 and TRBJ1-6, with D perhaps matching TRBD1 (5 bases). Trimming removed 3 bases at V and 6 bases at J, with 15 bases between. The CDR3 has 16 residues. Germline values: CDR1 KGHSH, CDR2 LQKENI. As DNA, the CDR3 is TGTGCCAGCTCACCTAACTCAGGGTCCGCTAATTCACCCCTCCACTTT. It encodes CASSPNSGSANSPLHF.

This clonotype was detected ten times or more. This rearrangement joins TRBV28 to TRBJ1-1; D is possibly TRBD1 (6 bases). CDR3 length: 15 amino acids. Germline V gives CDR1 MDHEN, CDR2 SYDVKM. Trimming took 5 bases from V and 11 from J, leaving 24 bases between them. The CDR3: CASSPYRDRDSEAFF. In DNA, the CDR3 is TGTGCCAGCAGTCCCTACAGGGACCGAGATTCAGAGGCTTTCTTT.